This paragraph reports one TCR beta chain. Its antigen is unidentified. The data stem from a study of beta chain features in type 1 diabetes. Study-level results: Whether HLA type influences TCRB rearrangement remained unresolved here. In every one of the four CD4+ subsets, TCRB CDR3s were moderately but significantly shorter in Type 1 diabetes patients.

Each of the CD4+ naive, central memory, regulatory and stem cell-like memory populations was sorted via CD45RO/CCR7/CD25/CD127/CD95/CD27. Sequencing targeted expressed TCRB transcripts, as all isolated RNA had been reverse transcribed. Read counts averaged around 3.6 million for samples of naive, central memory and regulatory T cells. Measured with immunoSEQ multiplex PCR; TCRdb has only the in-frame clones, and not every one. Of 200,000 to 250,000 clones listed, 25% to 30% are singletons. The receptor was derived from a man aged 25-45 years in good health. The sequenced sample was central memory CD4+ T cells from blood.

This CDR3 reads CASITRRGGIGETQYF. In DNA, the CDR3 is TGTGCCAGCATAACCCGAAGGGGCGGGATAGGTGAGACCCAGTACTTC. J is TRBJ2-5 and V is TRBV2; TRBD2 might be the D (6 bases). The V gene's germline CDR1 is SNHLY and CDR2 FYNNEI. The CDR3 runs 16 residues. Deletions cut 7 bases from V and 5 bases from J, with 23 bases between. Using reference TRBV2 and TRBJ2-5 for the parts outside the CDR3, the full variable domain is EPEVTQTPSHQVTQMGQEVILRCVPISNHLYFYWYRQILGQKVEFLVSFYNNEISEKSEIFDDQFSVERPDGSNFTLKIRSTKLEDSAMYFCASITRRGGIGETQYFGPGTRLLVL.